This T cell receptor beta chain was observed in a study of regulatory T cells in long-lasting Graves disease. Study overall: Persistent cases took antithyroid drugs over 5 years and stayed TSH receptor antibody positive. Findings of the study overall: Clonotypes that were public and shared totalled about 2,500 in persistent patients versus roughly 1,000 in new patients. TCR diversity in persistent Graves' patients was below that of newly diagnosed ones. Persistent disease samples used TRBV28, TRBJ1-2 and TRBJ2-5 preferentially.

Assembly of TCR beta libraries relied on iRepertoire HTBI primers together with Arm-PCR of CDR3 regions. In TCRdb, the multiplex PCR reads were re-called with MiXCR into one record per CDR3 protein. The sample holds around 430,000 distinct CDR3 sequences, 22% seen once. The time point was: persistent/refractory GD, antithyroid drugs over 5 years with positive TRAb. Extracted PBMC RNA gave rise to the TCR library. This CDR3 has 15 residues. Trimming left V 6 bases short and J 1 base short, with 15 bases between. The table lists this clonotype with many counts. Antigen unknown. This chain connects TRBV12-3 or TRBV12-4 to TRBJ1-1; D might be TRBD1 (5 bases). The sequence came from a female donor with Graves disease. The source material was peripheral blood mononuclear cells (PBMCs), sampled when the disease was refractory, from a patient treated with antithyroid drugs. CDR3 sequence: CASSPQGAANTEAFF. In nucleotides, the CDR3 is TGTGCCAGCAGCCCCCAGGGCGCGGCGAACACTGAAGCTTTCTTT.